This T cell receptor (beta chain) was obtained from a study of T cell repertoires in cytomegalovirus infection (dated by TCRdb to between 2018 and 2020). With respect to the entire study: Recently identified HLA-C-restricted CMV epitopes, whose presentation resists viral immunomodulation, were targeted by peptide stimulations together with well-studied HLA-B-restricted epitopes. Donor HLA type was relevant to the analysis, as public TCR beta signatures indicated carriage of CMV infection together with the matching HLA type. Paper-wide results and their limitations: The ex vivo response was dominated by HLA-C-restricted CMV-specific TCR beta clonotypes, which also provided the single most frequent clonotype in two of eight donors. In both this cohort and an independent roughly 350-donor cohort, the cumulative frequency of public TCR beta family members distinguished carriers of CMV infection plus the relevant HLA type.

TCRdb names Illumina HiSeq 1500 as the instrument used. TCRdb reran the public reads through fastp at Q25 and MiXCR, keeping productive beta chains. For every CDR3 protein sequence, its rows merge into one entry that carries the most common genes and DNA. This sample holds a few hundred thousand distinct CDR3 sequences; about 20% were observed only once. The ten most abundant clones make up under 25% of the sample. The sample's treatment or condition label is to be understood as: in vitro stimulation with specific CMV peptide epitopes to enrich CMV-specific T cells. The CDR3 runs 15 amino acids, cysteine and phenylalanine included. Solely the CDR3 DNA is kept, with 45 bases framed from the first base. V loses 6 bases of germline sequence and J loses 5 bases, and the interval between the two ends is 20 bases. Via the germline V gene, CDR1 is MGHRA and CDR2 YSYEKL. This clonotype was recorded at least ten times. Its antigen is not yet known. No base qualities exist here, and no much larger clone lies one base off it.

The rearrangement combines TRBV4-1 with TRBJ2-7; the D gene is not confidently resolved. Specimen: cultured PBMCs, collected from culture after CMV antigen stimulation. The sequence came from a human donor in good health (CMV status not recorded). Some clones in this sample may be carry-over from other donors' samples. In nucleotides, the sequence is TGCGCCAGCAGGGAAGTCCCCACACGTCGCAACGAGCAGTACTTC. It specifies CASREVPTRRNEQYF.